One sample yielded the 22 T cell receptor beta chains listed below, sequenced in a study of OX40 agonist ivuxolimab in advanced cancers. Here immunoSEQ multiplex PCR was the method, and the copy in TCRdb shows in-frame clones only, minus some. This sample has under 50,000 clones; approximately 80% occur once, and the top ten carry approximately 13%. Material: CD4+ or CD8+ T cells sorted from blood, obtained in a trial of the OX40 agonist ivuxolimab. The receptors here all came from an adult with an advanced solid tumor such as melanoma, head and neck, liver or kidney cancer.

This sequence joins TRBV19 and TRBJ1-4; 10 bases align to TRBD1. The ends lost 11 bases at V and 12 bases at J; junction bases unmatched: 15. Germline V gene lookup returns CDR1 LNHDA and CDR2 SQIVND (reference sequence). The CDR3 spans 14 residues. The CDR3 is CASSPGQGIEELFF. The CDR3 DNA sequence: TGTGCCTCATCTCCGGGACAGGGGATAGAGGAACTGTTTTTT.

The chain combines TRBV11-1 with TRBJ1-2; maybe TRBD1 (6 bases). V dropped 5 bases and J dropped 7 bases, with 14 bases sitting between them. The CDR3 has 13 residues. CDR1 is SGHAT, CDR2 FQDESV, per germline (reference sequence). The CDR3 reads CASSPGDKGGYTF. For the CDR3, the DNA is TGTGCCAGCAGCCCAGGGGACAAAGGTGGCTACACCTTC.

This chain connects TRBV30 to TRBJ2-5; 9 positions match TRBD2. CDR3 length: 15 residues. V shed 7 bases, J shed 4 bases, and the junction held 13 bases outside the gene matches. The germline gives CDR1 GTSNPN, CDR2 SVGIG (reference sequence). The DNA for the CDR3 is TGTGCCTCCTCCGTAATAGCGGGAGCTGGAGAGACCCAGTACTTC. Amino acid sequence: CASSVIAGAGETQYF.

This chain uses TRBV28 with TRBJ2-5; D uncertain. The DNA end favors TRBJ2-7, so the J call may be wrong. Germline values: CDR1 MDHEN, CDR2 SYDVKM. This CDR3 has 13 amino acids. The CDR3 DNA is TGTGCCAGCAGCACCAGTCGGTCTGACGAGCAGTACTTC. Protein: CASSTSRSDEQYF.

Only one count was recorded for this clone. The chain carries TRBV7-6 and TRBJ2-2; no clear D gene. CDR1 is SGHVS, CDR2 FNYEAQ, per germline. V was clipped by 1 base and J by 1 base, with 4 bases between them. CDR3 length equals 14 residues. The CDR3 region has the DNA TGTGCCAGCAGCTTAGAGGGGAACACCGGGGAGCTGTTTTTT. Translated: CASSLEGNTGELFF.

This chain joins TRBV28 and TRBJ2-6; unclear D gene. Germline V gene sequence: CDR1 MDHEN, CDR2 SYDVKM. The V gene lost 7 bases and the J gene lost 4 bases, with 11 bases spanning the gap. The CDR3 consists of 14 residues. CDR3 in DNA: TGTGCCAGCACACGAGCCTCCGGGGCCAACGTCCTGACTTTC. Protein product: CASTRASGANVLTF.

This clone occurred once. V and J are TRBV21-1 and TRBJ2-1; the table assigns TRBD1, which was not confirmed against the DNA. TRBV21-1 is a known pseudogene. The CDR3 loop spans 14 amino acids. The CDR3 DNA is TGTGCCAGCAGCAGGGGCTGGCCTTACAATGAGCAGTTCTTC. Residues: CASSRGWPYNEQFF.

The CDR3 DNA sequence: TGTGCCAGCACCCTGACAGGGTGGGCAGATACGCAGTATTTT. This codes for CASTLTGWADTQYF. The J gene is TRBJ2-3, the V gene TRBV28; 7 bases are a match to TRBD1. V trimming: 7 bases; J trimming: 4 bases; junction bases outside the gene matches: 8. This CDR3 contains 14 residues. The V gene's germline CDR1 is MDHEN and CDR2 SYDVKM.

The chain is built from TRBV19 and TRBJ1-1; D not resolved. The V end was cut by 0 bases, the J end by 0 bases, with 8 bases between. The CDR3 spans 15 residues. Germline V gene sequence: CDR1 LNHDA, CDR2 SQIVND (reference sequence). This chain's CDR3 is CASSIDLAMNTEAFF. Written as DNA, the CDR3 is TGTGCCAGTAGTATAGATCTGGCGATGAACACTGAAGCTTTCTTT.

The J gene is TRBJ2-1, the V gene TRBV29-1; 13 bases fit TRBD2. The germline CDR1 and CDR2 sequences are SQVTM and ANQGSEA. Trimming at V came to 6 bases and at J to 1 base, leaving 9 bases not matched to a gene. The CDR3 consists of 17 residues. CDR3 nucleotide sequence: TGCAGCGTGTACACTCGGACTAGCGGGAGTTCCTACAATGAGCAGTTCTTC. Amino acid sequence: CSVYTRTSGSSYNEQFF.

The rearrangement uses TRBV2 and TRBJ1-2, with unresolved D. The ends were cut back, 10 bases at V and 5 bases at J, with 17 bases in the middle. The CDR3 has 13 residues. The germline V gene has CDR1 SNHLY and CDR2 FYNNEI. CDR3 bases: TGTGCCACCCAAAAGACCGGTGCTTATGGCTACACCTTC. Protein product: CATQKTGAYGYTF.

CDR3 coding DNA: TGCGCCAGCAGCCCGGGGGCAGGGGGCACATACACAGATACGCAGTATTTT. Amino acids: CASSPGAGGTYTDTQYF. The genes are TRBV4-3 and TRBJ2-3; 8 bases map to TRBD1. The CDR3 totals 17 residues. Trimming cost V 4 bases and J 2 bases; bases outside gene matches: 11. Germline assignment: CDR1 LGHNA and CDR2 YSLEER.

V and J are TRBV4-2 and TRBJ2-1; TRBD1 matches 7 bases. The V and J ends lost 8 bases and 1 base, in that order; junction bases with no gene match: 8. CDR3 size: 15 residues. In germline, CDR1 is LGHNA, CDR2 YNFKEQ. CDR3 DNA sequence: TGTGCCAGCTCGTTATGGACAGGATCCTACAATGAGCAGTTCTTC. Translation gives CASSLWTGSYNEQFF.

V usage is TRBV5-1 and J usage is TRBJ2-1; 8 bases are shared with TRBD1. The germline V gene encodes CDR1 SGHRS and CDR2 YFSETQ. The CDR3 totals 16 residues. V trimming: 0 bases; J trimming: 3 bases; junction bases outside the gene matches: 5. The CDR3, as DNA: TGCGCCAGCAGCTTGGCTGGAGGACAGGGCTACAATGAGCAGTTCTTC. It is translated as CASSLAGGQGYNEQFF.

This clone was detected only a few times. The rearrangement links TRBV5-4 to TRBJ1-1; TRBD1 agrees at 9 bases. Trimming removed 3 bases from V and 1 base from J; junction bases left unmatched: 4. CDR1 and CDR2 from the germline V gene are SGHNT and YYREEE (reference sequence). The CDR3 length is 15 residues. The CDR3: CASSSAGQGNTEAFF. CDR3 DNA sequence: TGTGCCAGCAGCTCGGCGGGACAGGGGAACACTGAAGCTTTCTTT.

This clone showed up just a few times. The chain joins TRBV5-4 to TRBJ1-2, with TRBD1 identical over 10 bases. With V trimmed by 4 bases and J by 2 bases, 8 bases remained unmatched. Germline CDR1 SGHNT, CDR2 YYREEE (reference sequence). The CDR3 contains 16 residues. For the CDR3, the DNA is TGTGCCAGCAGCGCACCGGACAGGGGGAGGAACTATGGCTACACCTTC. Amino acid sequence: CASSAPDRGRNYGYTF.

This clone was detected a few times. V and J are TRBV4-1 and TRBJ1-6; a weak D match, TRBD1 (6 bases). The CDR3 runs 15 residues. Germline V lookup: CDR1 MGHRA, CDR2 YSYEKL. The V end lost 1 base, the J end lost 13 bases, and 17 bases lay between the germline ends. CDR3 loop: CASSQGPPGVKPLHF. The CDR3 DNA reads as TGCGCCAGCAGCCAAGGGCCCCCAGGGGTCAAGCCCCTCCACTTT.

This chain links TRBV28 with TRBJ1-3, with D unclear. The CDR3 extends over 13 amino acids. The germline V gene has CDR1 MDHEN and CDR2 SYDVKM. Between the trimmed V and J ends, which lost 3 bases and 6 bases, there was a span of 9 bases. The CDR3 DNA reads as TGTGCCAGCAGTTTTTGGACCCAAAACACCATATATTTT. It specifies CASSFWTQNTIYF.

The genes are TRBV18 and TRBJ2-7; TRBD1 agrees at 9 bases. This CDR3 region has 16 residues. With 0 bases clipped from V and 6 bases from J, the junction kept 9 bases outside the gene matches. Germline V gene sequence: CDR1 KGHSH, CDR2 LQKENI. DNA of the CDR3: TGTGCCAGCTCACCACCGCGGGGACAGGGAACTGGCGAGCAGTACTTC. The encoded protein is CASSPPRGQGTGEQYF.

This sequence joins TRBV6-6 and TRBJ1-2; D may be TRBD1 (6 bases). The CDR3 has 13 amino acids. Germline V CDR1 and CDR2: MNHNY, SVGAGI (reference sequence). V was pared by 2 bases and J by 4 bases, with 8 bases between. CDR3 bases: TGTGCCAGCAGTTACGAAGGGGGCTATGGCTACACCTTC. This codes for CASSYEGGYGYTF.

The CDR3 DNA is TGTGCCAGCACCAGCTGGGGGGGAGAATCACCCCTCCACTTT. Residues: CASTSWGGESPLHF. The J gene is TRBJ1-6, the V gene TRBV27, with D possibly matching TRBD1 (5 bases). This CDR3 is built from 14 residues. The V end was cut by 7 bases, the J end by 10 bases, with 17 bases between. Germline V gene lookup returns CDR1 MNHEY and CDR2 SMNVEV (reference sequence).

This chain connects TRBV4-2 to TRBJ2-1; no reliable D call. V lost 1 base, J lost 4 bases, and 20 bases lay in between. The CDR3 sequence is 18 residues long. Germline CDR1 reads LGHNA; CDR2 reads YNFKEQ. CDR3 amino acids: CASSQGGLGGVGYNEQFF. The CDR3 DNA reads TGTGCCAGCAGCCAAGGGGGTTTGGGCGGAGTCGGATACAATGAGCAGTTCTTC.